What follows are 5 T cell receptor beta chains derived from one specimen sequenced in a study of identical twins. TCRdb used MiXCR to reprocess the 5' RACE reads, holding one entry per CDR3 protein. The top ten hold about 0.3% of the sample, which has about 1.7 million distinct CDR3 sequences, roughly a third seen once. The specimen sequenced was cord blood. All receptors come from a newborn girl in good health.

This clonotype was recorded once. A read error may explain this, as a much larger clone is one base away. The chain has TRBV4-1 and TRBJ2-1, with 7 bases aligning to TRBD2. CDR3 length: 14 amino acids. Germline lookup yields CDR1 MGHRA and CDR2 YSYEKL. V lost 4 bases to trimming and J lost 6 bases; unmatched junction nucleotides: 6. The CDR3 loop reads CASSRTGGSNEQFF. The CDR3 DNA reads TGCGCCAGCAGCCGGACTGGCGGGAGCAATGAGCAGTTCTTC.

The rearrangement uses TRBV3-1 and TRBJ2-7; D not certain. This CDR3 is 16 amino acids long. Per the germline V gene, CDR1 is LGHDT and CDR2 is YNNKEL (reference sequence). The V end lost 0 bases, the J end lost 7 bases, and 19 bases lay between the germline ends. CDR3 in amino acids: CASSQDRRLGGHEQYF. CDR3 bases: TGTGCCAGCAGCCAAGATCGGCGGCTGGGTGGTCATGAGCAGTACTTC.

About this clonotype: This could be a read error, since a much larger clone is one nucleotide away. CDR3 region: CAGDPGLADYNEQFF. The CDR3 DNA sequence: TGCGCCGGCGATCCCGGACTAGCGGACTACAATGAGCAGTTCTTC. This chain uses TRBV5-1 with TRBJ2-1, with TRBD2 matching over 10 bases. Germline V CDR1 and CDR2: SGHRS, YFSETQ. There are 15 residues in the CDR3. Trimming cost V 10 bases and J 3 bases; bases outside gene matches: 10.

There are many counts of this clonotype. This chain joins TRBV10-3 and TRBJ2-4, with TRBD1 matching 8 bases. This CDR3 has 18 residues. Trimming removed 10 bases from V and 0 bases from J; junction bases left unmatched: 17. Germline CDR1 reads ENHRY; CDR2 reads SYGVKD. In nucleotides, the CDR3 is TGTGCCACTGCCATAGGCAGGGGGCGGGAAAGAGCCAAAAACATTCAGTACTTC. This encodes CATAIGRGRERAKNIQYF.

The CDR3 sequence: CASSLGSSGWGTDTQYF. DNA for the CDR3: TGTGCCAGCAGCTTAGGATCTAGCGGTTGGGGCACAGATACGCAGTATTTT. This chain connects TRBV11-2 to TRBJ2-3; TRBD2 agrees at 7 bases. Unmatched junction bases numbered 8, after V lost 1 base and J lost 1 base. Germline CDR1 and CDR2: SGHAT and FQNNGV. The CDR3 runs to 17 residues. Variable domain in full (rest from reference TRBV11-2 and TRBJ2-3): EAGVAQSPRYKIIEKRQSVAFWCNPISGHATLYWYQQILGQGPKLLIQFQNNGVVDDSQLPKDRFSAERLKGVDSTLKIQPAKLEDSAVYLCASSLGSSGWGTDTQYFGPGTRLTVL.